The present T cell receptor beta chain was sequenced within a study of technical replicates of blood from several donors. The germline V and J ends were trimmed by 2 bases and 0 bases, with 11 bases remaining between them. The germline V gene encodes CDR1 MNHEY and CDR2 SVGAGI. The CDR3 runs to 16 residues. Profiled with immunoSEQ multiplex PCR; TCRdb holds only in-frame clones, not every one. The sample comprises just over 60,000 clones, around 87% of which are singletons, and 5.2% rests with the top ten. The sequence was obtained from a human donor in good health. Some clones in this sample may be carry-over from other donors' samples. Material: PBMCs. The chain combines TRBV6-5 with TRBJ1-3, with D possibly matching TRBD1 (5 bases). The CDR3 DNA sequence: TGTGCCAGCAGTTACGGGGCAGGGAACTCTGGAAACACCATATATTTT. Protein product: CASSYGAGNSGNTIYF.